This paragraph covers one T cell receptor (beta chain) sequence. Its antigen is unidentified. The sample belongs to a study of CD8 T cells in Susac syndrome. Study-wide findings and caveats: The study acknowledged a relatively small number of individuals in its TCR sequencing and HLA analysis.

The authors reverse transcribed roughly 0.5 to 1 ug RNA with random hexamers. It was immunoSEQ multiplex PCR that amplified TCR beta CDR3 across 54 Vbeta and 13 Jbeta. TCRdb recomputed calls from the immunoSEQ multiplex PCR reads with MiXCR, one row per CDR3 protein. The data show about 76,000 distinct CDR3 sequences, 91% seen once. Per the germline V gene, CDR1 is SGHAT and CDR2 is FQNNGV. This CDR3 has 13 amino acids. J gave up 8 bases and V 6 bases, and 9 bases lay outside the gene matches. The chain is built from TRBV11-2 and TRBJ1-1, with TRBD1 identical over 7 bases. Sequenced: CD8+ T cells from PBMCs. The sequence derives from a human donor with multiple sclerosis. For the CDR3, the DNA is TGTGCCAGCAGACAGGGGTTTCAAGCCGAAGCTTTCTTT. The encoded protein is CASRQGFQAEAFF.